This T cell receptor (beta chain) was sequenced in a study of technical replicates of blood from a handful of donors (dated by TCRdb to 2017 to 2019). Library construction relied on the immunoSEQ multiplex PCR assay. TCRdb retrieved this table from immuneACCESS and kept in-frame rearrangements only. Not all clones are present; in checked studies, unresolved V genes account for under half, and no reason is known for the remainder. Here the sample has about 73,000 clones; 90% to 95% occur a single time. The top ten clones comprise 4.7% of the sample. CDR3 length: 17 amino acids, cysteine to phenylalanine. The retained sequence is limited to the CDR3, 51 bases, with the frame set at the first base. As concerns this clone: Its antigen is unknown. The record has no base qualities; no much larger clone is one base away.

This receptor was taken from a human donor in good health. Some clones in this sample may be carry-over from other donors' samples. The sample was PBMCs. The chain joins TRBV21-1 to TRBJ2-6; the table's TRBD2 call for D was not verified on the DNA. TRBV21-1 is marked as a pseudogene. In nucleotides, the sequence is TGTGCCAGCAGCAAAGGGCGGAGGAAGTCTGGGGCCAACGTCCTGACTTTC. This is translated as CASSKGRRKSGANVLTF.